The 5 T cell receptor beta chains given below trace back to one sample, sequenced in a study of shared clonotypes between healthy human individuals. Produced via immunoSEQ multiplex PCR; TCRdb's table is partial and in-frame only. The data show 2,500,000 or so clones, with just under 95% seen just once and approximately 0.39% held by the top ten. Sequencing input: naive CD4+ T cells from PBMCs. Regarding subset: CD45RA+ positively selected. Receptor source: a man in his late teens or twenties in good health. Some clones in this sample may be carry-over from other donors' samples.

This chain uses TRBV5-6 with TRBJ2-3; TRBD2 matches 12 bases. The length of the CDR3 is 16 residues. Germline V gene sequence: CDR1 SGHDT, CDR2 YYEEEE. After removal of 4 bases from V and 6 bases from J, the junction contained 9 bases not matched to a gene. Here the CDR3 reads CASSPQTGLAGDTQYF. The CDR3 nucleotides are TGTGCCAGCAGCCCCCAGACCGGACTAGCGGGGGATACGCAGTATTTT.

In DNA, the CDR3 is TGTGCCAGTAGTTTCCCGGGACTAGCAGGAGCCGGCGGGGAGCTGTTTTTT. This codes for CASSFPGLAGAGGELFF. The chain has TRBV19 and TRBJ2-2; 9 bases map to TRBD2. This CDR3 spans 17 amino acids. Germline V lookup: CDR1 LNHDA, CDR2 SQIVND (reference sequence). Unmatched junction bases numbered 14, after V lost 5 bases and J lost 7 bases.

CDR3 nucleotide sequence: TGTGCCAGCAGCCTAAACGGGGGGGGAGGTACTGAAGCTTTCTTT. It is translated as CASSLNGGGGTEAFF. The chain recombines TRBV7-6 with TRBJ1-1; possible D gene TRBD1, 5 bases. CDR1 and CDR2 (germline): SGHVS, FNYEAQ. The CDR3 is 15 residues long. V was trimmed by 5 bases and J by 5 bases, leaving 18 bases between them.

This clone was seen just once. The CDR3 is CATSAGTGAWGYTF. CDR3 nucleotide sequence: TGTGCCACCAGCGCCGGTACAGGGGCCTGGGGCTACACCTTC. The chain combines TRBV15 with TRBJ1-2; 7 nucleotides align to TRBD1. CDR1 and CDR2 from the germline V gene are LNHNV and YYDKDF (reference sequence). There are 14 residues in the CDR3. The V gene end was trimmed by 5 bases and the J gene end by 8 bases; junction bases not matched to a gene: 11.

This clone was seen only once. The chain carries TRBV28 and TRBJ2-7; D may match TRBD1 or TRBD2 (5 bases each). This CDR3 has 14 amino acids. The germline gives CDR1 MDHEN, CDR2 SYDVKM. The germline V and J ends were trimmed by 5 bases and 5 bases, with 16 bases remaining between them. CDR3 coding DNA: TGTGCCAGCAGTCCTCCGGGACCCAGGCACGAGCAGTACTTC. Translated, it gives CASSPPGPRHEQYF.